This TCR beta chain is drawn from a study of shared clonotypes between healthy human individuals. Per the germline V gene, CDR1 is MDHEN and CDR2 is SYDVKM. CDR3 length: 11 amino acids. V dropped 5 bases and J dropped 3 bases, with 5 bases sitting between them. Every donor was a Caucasian adult from Nashville, Tennessee. Note on this clone: As yet, its antigen is unknown. The same CDR3 also results from other DNA sequences found in this sample.

TCRdb's table, derived via immunoSEQ multiplex PCR, lists solely in-frame clones and lacks some. This repertoire shows approximately 500,000 clones, about 96% found once; its top ten account for less than 0.06%. General study results and limits: In several donors, around 5.5% of naive CD4 clonotypes appeared in common. All-four-donor shared clonotypes had higher generation probabilities than non-shared clonotypes did. Limitation of the genetic and exposure-history diversity represented came from the few donors.

V is TRBV28 and J is TRBJ2-7; D gene ambiguous. The origin of this receptor is a woman in her twenties or thirties in good health. The sequenced sample consisted of naive CD4+ T cells sorted from blood. Subset meaning: CD45RA+ positively selected. CDR3 coding DNA: TGTGCCAGCAGTACCCACTACGAGCAGTACTTC. The encoded protein is CASSTHYEQYF.